Below are 14 T cell receptor beta chains sequenced from a single sample in a study of CD8+CD57+ T cells in acquired aplastic anemia (dated by TCRdb to 2017 to 2018). TCRdb names Illumina HiSeq 2000 as the instrument used. Profiling of TCR beta VDJ combinations and CDR3 sequences used genomic DNA as the template. The public reads were quality trimmed at Q25 with fastp and then assembled into clones with MiXCR by TCRdb, keeping productive beta chains. Each record represents a unique CDR3 protein, reported with the most common genes and DNA among its rows. Here the sample has around 200,000 distinct CDR3 sequences; roughly 50% occur a single time. Of the sample, about 1.7% falls within the top ten clones. The patients picked for sequencing were ones in whom flow cytometry had shown an expansion of CD8+CD57+ cells. Sequencing was performed on sorted CD4+, CD8+, or CD8+CD57+ T cells (not recorded which) from PBMCs. These receptors all come from a human donor with aplastic anemia.

This clonotype has at least ten counts. The chain couples TRBV7-7 to TRBJ2-2, with 7 nucleotides matching TRBD1. The J segment lost 3 bases and the V segment lost 3 bases, leaving 4 bases of the junction unmatched. This CDR3 is 15 amino acids long. Per germline, CDR1 SSHAT and CDR2 FNYEAQ (reference sequence). CDR3 sequence reads: CASSLGRGYTGELFF. The CDR3 DNA sequence: TGTGCCAGCAGCTTGGGCAGGGGGTACACCGGGGAGCTGTTTTTT. Combining the CDR3 with reference TRBV7-7 and TRBJ2-2 gives the whole variable domain GAGVSQSPRYKVTKRGQDVTLRCDPISSHATLYWYQQALGQGPEFLTYFNYEAQPDKSGLPSDRFSAERPEGSISTLTIQRTEQRDSAMYRCASSLGRGYTGELFFGEGSRLTVL.

This clonotype was counted only a few times. The chain uses TRBV2 and TRBJ2-7, with D possibly matching TRBD2 (7 bases). Per the germline V gene, CDR1 is SNHLY and CDR2 is FYNNEI. V was pared by 3 bases and J by 0 bases, with 9 bases between. This CDR3 contains 14 residues. CDR3 coding DNA: TGTGCCAGCAGTGATCGGGGGGCCTCCTACGAGCAGTACTTC. This codes for CASSDRGASYEQYF. The full variable domain, with the rest looked up from reference TRBV2 and TRBJ2-7, is EPEVTQTPSHQVTQMGQEVILRCVPISNHLYFYWYRQILGQKVEFLVSFYNNEISEKSEIFDDQFSVERPDGSNFTLKIRSTKLEDSAMYFCASSDRGASYEQYFGPGTRLTVT.

The chain links TRBV2 to TRBJ1-3; tentatively, D is TRBD1 (5 bases). Trimming removed 3 bases at V and 0 bases at J, with 9 bases between. Germline assignment: CDR1 SNHLY and CDR2 FYNNEI. The CDR3 length is 15 residues. The CDR3 loop reads CASSDEGHSGNTIYF. The CDR3 bases are TGTGCCAGCAGTGATGAGGGGCACTCTGGAAACACCATATATTTT.

The CDR3 loop is CASSRVGGQYF. CDR3 nucleotide sequence: TGTGCCAGCAGTCGGGTTGGGGGGCAGTACTTC. This chain joins TRBV6-6 and TRBJ2-7, with D tentatively TRBD1 or TRBD2 (5 bases each). This CDR3 spans 11 amino acids. Germline values: CDR1 MNHNY, CDR2 SVGAGI (reference sequence). The germline V and J ends were trimmed by 5 bases and 9 bases, with 11 bases remaining between them.

The V gene is TRBV11-2, the J gene TRBJ2-1; 11 positions agree with TRBD2. J was trimmed by 4 bases and V by 1 base; bases with no gene match: 6. CDR3 length: 17 residues. Germline CDR1 reads SGHAT; CDR2 reads FQNNGV. CDR3 amino acids: CASSLVGLAGLYNEQFF. CDR3 in DNA: TGTGCCAGCAGCTTAGTAGGACTAGCGGGTCTGTACAATGAGCAGTTCTTC. The complete variable domain, with remaining parts taken from reference TRBV11-2 and TRBJ2-1, reads EAGVAQSPRYKIIEKRQSVAFWCNPISGHATLYWYQQILGQGPKLLIQFQNNGVVDDSQLPKDRFSAERLKGVDSTLKIQPAKLEDSAVYLCASSLVGLAGLYNEQFFGPGTRLTVL.

This clonotype was recorded once. This rearrangement joins TRBV10-3 to TRBJ1-1, with 7 bases fitting TRBD1. The CDR3 totals 12 residues. Germline V gene sequence: CDR1 ENHRY, CDR2 SYGVKD. Unmatched junction bases numbered 2, after V lost 7 bases and J lost 3 bases. The CDR3 DNA reads as TGTGCCATCAACGACAGGGACACTGAAGCTTTCTTT. Translation gives CAINDRDTEAFF.

This clonotype was counted ten times or more. This chain joins TRBV12-3 or TRBV12-4 and TRBJ2-2; TRBD2 matches at 8 bases. Trimming took 6 bases from V and 3 from J; bases not matched to a gene: 6. The length of the CDR3 is 15 residues. CDR3 nucleotides: TGTGCCAGCAGCAATAGCGGGATCCACACCGGGGAGCTGTTTTTT. It codes for CASSNSGIHTGELFF.

This clonotype was counted between two and nine times. V is TRBV24-1 and J is TRBJ2-1; 7 bases are shared with TRBD2. The trim removed 6 bases at V and 0 bases at J, leaving 7 bases unmatched. CDR1 and CDR2 (germline): KGHDR, SFDVKD. CDR3 size: 16 residues. Here the CDR3 DNA reads TGTGCCACCAGTTCACGAGCGGGACTCTCCTACAATGAGCAGTTCTTC. This encodes CATSSRAGLSYNEQFF.

Of note for this clonotype: An end of the junction differs from the germline gene, which may be a read error. The rearrangement joins TRBV7-2 to TRBJ1-1, with D possibly being TRBD1 (6 bases). Germline CDR1 SGHTA, CDR2 FQGNSA. The CDR3 covers 12 residues. In nucleotides, the CDR3 is TGCGCCAGCAGCCAGTACACAGGGATGACTTTCTTT. This gives the protein CASSQYTGMTFF. Full variable domain (rest looked up from reference TRBV7-2 and TRBJ1-1): GAGVSQSPSNKVTEKGKDVELRCDPISGHTALYWYRQSLGQGLEFLIYFQGNSAPDKSGLPSDRFSAERTGGSVSTLTIQRTQQEDSAVYLCASSQYTGMTFFGQGTRLTVV.

As to this clonotype: One junction end disagrees with the germline gene, perhaps due to a read error. This chain links TRBV12-3 or TRBV12-4 with TRBJ1-6, with a possible D match to TRBD1 (6 bases). CDR3 size: 15 residues. CDR3 amino acids: CAGTLGGQYNSPLHF. CDR3 coding DNA: TGTGCCGGCACCCTGGGGGGCCAGTATAACTCACCCCTCCACTTT.

V and J are TRBV6-1 and TRBJ2-7, with D perhaps TRBD2 (6 bases). Germline V gives CDR1 MNHNS, CDR2 SASEGT. The CDR3 spans 12 residues. The V and J ends lost 9 bases and 4 bases respectively, with 13 bases between them. The CDR3 region is CASWDFEYEQYF. Here the CDR3 DNA reads TGTGCCAGTTGGGACTTCGAGTACGAGCAGTACTTC.

This clonotype has just a few counts. The J gene is TRBJ2-1, the V gene TRBV2; 9 positions match TRBD1. V shed 6 bases and J 8 bases; nucleotides not matched to a gene: 11. Per germline, CDR1 SNHLY and CDR2 FYNNEI. This CDR3 is built from 15 residues. CDR3 region: CASSSDRGPTDEQFF. CDR3 in DNA: TGTGCCAGCAGCTCGGACAGGGGTCCTACCGATGAGCAGTTCTTC.

This clonotype appeared many times. The chain joins TRBV4-3 to TRBJ1-1; D is unresolved. The CDR3 is made up of 13 amino acids. Germline CDR1 and CDR2: LGHNA and YSLEER. Trimming removed 1 base from V and 2 bases from J, with 5 bases in between. This CDR3 is CASSQATNTEAFF. Here the CDR3 DNA reads TGCGCCAGCAGCCAAGCAACCAACACTGAAGCTTTCTTT.

Remarks on this clonotype: A read error is likely, as this CDR3 ends without the conserved phenylalanine or tryptophan. The chain carries TRBV7-9 and TRBJ1-2; D is perhaps TRBD1 (6 bases). The CDR3 loop spans 13 amino acids. V was pared by 4 bases and J by 2 bases, with 8 bases between. Germline CDR1 and CDR2: SEHNR and FQNEAQ (reference sequence). CDR3 loop: CASSSQGNYGYTL. The CDR3, as DNA: TGTGCCAGCAGCTCGCAGGGGAACTATGGCTACACCCTC.